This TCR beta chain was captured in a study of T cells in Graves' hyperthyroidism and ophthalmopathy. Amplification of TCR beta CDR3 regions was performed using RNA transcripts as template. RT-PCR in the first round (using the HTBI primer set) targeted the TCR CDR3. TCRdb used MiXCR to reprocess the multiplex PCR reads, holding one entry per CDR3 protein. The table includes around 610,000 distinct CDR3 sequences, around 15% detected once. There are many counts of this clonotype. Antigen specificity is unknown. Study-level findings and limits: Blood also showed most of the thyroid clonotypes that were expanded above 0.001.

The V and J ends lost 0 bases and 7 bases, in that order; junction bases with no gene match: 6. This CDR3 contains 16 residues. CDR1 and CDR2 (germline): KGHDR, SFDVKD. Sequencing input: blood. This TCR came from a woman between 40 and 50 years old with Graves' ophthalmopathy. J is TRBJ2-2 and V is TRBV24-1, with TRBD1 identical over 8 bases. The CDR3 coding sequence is TGTGCCACCAGTGATTTGGGTACAGGGGGAAACGGGGAGCTGTTTTTT. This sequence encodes CATSDLGTGGNGELFF.